This T cell receptor beta chain is from a study of blood T cells in healthy people across ages. Overall study findings and caveats: Possibly confounding the expanded clonotype changes was the fact that donor CMV status was unknown. Roughly linearly, TCR beta diversity per million T cells fell as age increased.

Germline V gene lookup returns CDR1 SGHTA and CDR2 FQGNSA. V shed 6 bases and J shed 10 bases, with 13 bases lying between them. This CDR3 comprises 12 residues. Isolated PBMCs totaled at least 6.5 million in each sample. This clonotype was recorded a few times. Antigen unknown. A second about 6 to 11 cycle PCR used barcoded and J-beta primers. MiXCR, applied by TCRdb to the 5' RACE reads, yields one record per CDR3 protein. The table lists 1.5 million or so distinct CDR3 sequences, about 42% of them singletons. The source of this sequence is a woman aged 18-29 years in good health. The specimen sequenced was blood. The chain joins TRBV7-2 to TRBJ2-1, with D possibly being TRBD1 (6 bases). CDR3 loop: CASRPQGSEQFF. The CDR3 bases are TGTGCCAGCAGACCACAGGGAAGCGAGCAGTTCTTC.